The T cell receptor beta chain described here comes from a study of identical twins. Remarks on this clonotype: What it recognizes is unknown.

MiXCR was run by TCRdb on the 5' RACE reads, yielding one entry per CDR3 protein. The sample carries hundreds of thousands of distinct CDR3 sequences, 21% recorded once. Germline V CDR1 and CDR2: SNHLY, FYNNEI. The CDR3 runs 15 residues. Trimming cost V 1 base and J 7 bases; bases outside gene matches: 7. General study findings and limits: Donors were not followed over many years; analysis was cross-sectional. Twin pairs' shared out-of-frame alpha sequences were enriched in low generation probability.

This sample was shared with a second study, whose subject was T cells expressing NK-cell markers. That paper states: Repertoires of TCR beta were obtained from T cells sorted as CD3+CD56+NKG2C+, CD3+CD56+NKG2C- and CD3+CD56-NKG2C+.

The sample comprised PBMCs. The chain carries TRBV2 and TRBJ2-1, with TRBD1 matching 7 bases. This clonotype originated in a woman aged 18-30 years in good health. The CDR3 DNA follows: TGTGCCAGCAGTGAAGGACAGGGAATAGTGAATGAGCAGTTCTTC. Residues: CASSEGQGIVNEQFF.